This T cell receptor (beta chain) comes out of a study of early T cells in non-severe SARS-CoV-2 infection. The wider study: RNA in bulk from unsorted whole blood was sequenced, and chains were unpaired. The study, taken as a whole, reports: Database matching using VDJdb favored anti-spike CD8 responses, with private and CD4 specificities left missing.

As part of library construction, unique molecular identifiers were attached to individual cDNA molecules. TCRdb re-called the 5' RACE reads through MiXCR, storing one row per CDR3 protein. The data contain tens of thousands of distinct CDR3 sequences, more than 10% of them seen just once; the ten biggest clones take up 1.1%. The length of the CDR3 is 13 residues. V lost 5 bases and J lost 4, with 9 bases in between. This clonotype was picked up many times. Its specificity is unknown. The sequenced material came from whole blood. The rearrangement uses TRBV12-3 or TRBV12-4 and TRBJ2-1; no clear D. This sequence originates from an adult who was a healthcare worker with PCR-confirmed SARS-CoV-2 infection or an uninfected control (not recorded which). CDR3 DNA sequence: TGTGCCAGCAGTATTTCCGCGTACAATGAGCAGTTCTTC. It codes for CASSISAYNEQFF.